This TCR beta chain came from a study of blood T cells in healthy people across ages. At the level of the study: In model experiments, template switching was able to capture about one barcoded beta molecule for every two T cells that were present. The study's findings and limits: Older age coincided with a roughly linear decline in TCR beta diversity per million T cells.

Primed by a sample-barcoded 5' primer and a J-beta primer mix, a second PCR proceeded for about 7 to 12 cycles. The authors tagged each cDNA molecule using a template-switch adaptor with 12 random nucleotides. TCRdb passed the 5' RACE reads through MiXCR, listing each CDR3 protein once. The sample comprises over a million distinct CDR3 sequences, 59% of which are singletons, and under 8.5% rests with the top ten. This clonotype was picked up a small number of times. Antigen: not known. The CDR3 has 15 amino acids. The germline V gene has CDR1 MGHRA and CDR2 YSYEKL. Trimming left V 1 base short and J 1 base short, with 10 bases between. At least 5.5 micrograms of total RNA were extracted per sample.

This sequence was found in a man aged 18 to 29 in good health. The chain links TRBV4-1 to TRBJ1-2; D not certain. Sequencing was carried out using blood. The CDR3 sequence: CASSQVPGSNYGYTF. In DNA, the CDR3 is TGCGCCAGCAGCCAAGTCCCCGGGAGTAACTATGGCTACACCTTC.